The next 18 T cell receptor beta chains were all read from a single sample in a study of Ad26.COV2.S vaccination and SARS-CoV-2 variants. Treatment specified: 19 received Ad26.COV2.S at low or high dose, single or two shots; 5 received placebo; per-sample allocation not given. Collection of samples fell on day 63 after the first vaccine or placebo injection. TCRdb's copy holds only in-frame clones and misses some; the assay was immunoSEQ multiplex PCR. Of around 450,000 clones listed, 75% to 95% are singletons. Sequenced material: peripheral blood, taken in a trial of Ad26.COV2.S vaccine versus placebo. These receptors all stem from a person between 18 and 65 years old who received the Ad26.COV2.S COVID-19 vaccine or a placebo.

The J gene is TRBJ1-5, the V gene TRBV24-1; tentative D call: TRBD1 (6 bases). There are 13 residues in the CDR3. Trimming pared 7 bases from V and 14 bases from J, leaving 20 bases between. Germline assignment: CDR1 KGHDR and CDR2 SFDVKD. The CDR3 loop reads CATSKDLDSPKHF. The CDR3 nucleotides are TGTGCCACCAGCAAAGACCTGGACAGTCCTAAGCATTTT.

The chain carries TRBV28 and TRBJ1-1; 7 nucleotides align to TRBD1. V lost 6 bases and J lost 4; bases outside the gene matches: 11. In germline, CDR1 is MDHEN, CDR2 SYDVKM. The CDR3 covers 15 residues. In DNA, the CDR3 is TGTGCCAGCAGACTTAGGACAGGCTTAGGCACTGAAGCTTTCTTT. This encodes CASRLRTGLGTEAFF.

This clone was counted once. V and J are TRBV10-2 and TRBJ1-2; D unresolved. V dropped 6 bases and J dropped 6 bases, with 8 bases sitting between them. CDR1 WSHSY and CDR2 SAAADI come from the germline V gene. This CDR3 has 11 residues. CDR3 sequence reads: CASRVSDGYTF. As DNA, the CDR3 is TGCGCCAGCAGAGTTAGCGATGGCTACACCTTC.

CDR3 nucleotides: TGTGCCAGCAGCTTCACCGAGAATTCACCCCTCCACTTT. Protein: CASSFTENSPLHF. The chain joins TRBV5-6 to TRBJ1-6; unclear D gene. CDR3 length equals 13 residues. Germline lookup yields CDR1 SGHDT and CDR2 YYEEEE. The V gene lost 2 bases and the J gene lost 7 bases, with 7 bases spanning the gap. Full variable domain (missing parts from reference TRBV5-6 and TRBJ1-6): DAGVTQSPTHLIKTRGQQVTLRCSPKSGHDTVSWYQQALGQGPQFIFQYYEEEERQRGNFPDRFSGHQFPNYSSELNVNALLLGDSALYLCASSFTENSPLHFGNGTRLTVT.

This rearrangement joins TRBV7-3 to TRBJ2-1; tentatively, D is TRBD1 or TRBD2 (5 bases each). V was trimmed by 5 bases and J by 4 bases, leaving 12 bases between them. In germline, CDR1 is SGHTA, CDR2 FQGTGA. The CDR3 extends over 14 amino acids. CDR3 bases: TGTGCCAGCAGCGGGGGTGACAGATACAATGAGCAGTTCTTC. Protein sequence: CASSGGDRYNEQFF.

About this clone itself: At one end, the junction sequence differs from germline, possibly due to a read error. The CDR3: CASSLEGPGLLLF. For the CDR3, the DNA is TGTGCCAGCAGCTTAGAAGGTCCTGGACTTCTCCTCTTC. The chain recombines TRBV7-9 with TRBJ1-2; D call uncertain. The V gene's germline CDR1 is SEHNR and CDR2 FQNEAQ (reference sequence). CDR3 length equals 13 residues.

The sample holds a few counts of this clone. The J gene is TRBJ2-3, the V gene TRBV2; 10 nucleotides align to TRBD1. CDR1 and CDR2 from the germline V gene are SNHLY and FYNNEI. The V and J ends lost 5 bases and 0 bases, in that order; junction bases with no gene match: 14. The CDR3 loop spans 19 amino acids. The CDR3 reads CASSLGAGTGVLSTDTQYF. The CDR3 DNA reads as TGTGCCAGCAGTCTGGGAGCCGGGACAGGGGTTCTAAGCACAGATACGCAGTATTTT.

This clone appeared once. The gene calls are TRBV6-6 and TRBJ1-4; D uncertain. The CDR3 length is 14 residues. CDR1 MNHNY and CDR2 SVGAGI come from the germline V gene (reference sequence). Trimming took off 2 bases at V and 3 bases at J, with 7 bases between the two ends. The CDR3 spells CASSYTGANEKLFF. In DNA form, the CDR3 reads TGTGCCAGCAGTTACACGGGTGCTAATGAAAAACTGTTTTTT.

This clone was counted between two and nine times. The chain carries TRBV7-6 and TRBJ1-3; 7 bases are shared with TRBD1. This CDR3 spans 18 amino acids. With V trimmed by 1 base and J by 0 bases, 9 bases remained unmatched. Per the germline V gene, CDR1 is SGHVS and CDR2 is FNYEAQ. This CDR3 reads CASSLEAQGVLSGNTIYF. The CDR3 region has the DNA TGTGCCAGCAGCTTAGAGGCCCAGGGGGTCCTCTCTGGAAACACCATATATTTT.

The CDR3 loop is CASSWGQLAYEQYF. The CDR3, as DNA: TGCGCCAGCAGCTGGGGACAGCTTGCCTACGAGCAGTACTTC. J is TRBJ2-7 and V is TRBV5-1, with 7 bases that match TRBD1. With V trimmed by 3 bases and J by 2 bases, 5 bases remained unmatched. CDR1 is SGHRS, CDR2 YFSETQ, per germline. The CDR3 length is 14 residues.

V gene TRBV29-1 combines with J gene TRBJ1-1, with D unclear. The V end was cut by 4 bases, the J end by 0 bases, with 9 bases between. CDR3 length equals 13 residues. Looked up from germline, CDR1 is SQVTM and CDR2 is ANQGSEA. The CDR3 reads CSVGGKMNTEAFF. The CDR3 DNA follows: TGCAGCGTTGGGGGTAAGATGAACACTGAAGCTTTCTTT. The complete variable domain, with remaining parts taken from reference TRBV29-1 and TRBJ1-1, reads SAVISQKPSRDICQRGTSLTIQCQVDSQVTMMFWYRQQPGQSLTLIATANQGSEATYESGFVIDKFPISRPNLTFSTLTVSNMSPEDSSIYLCSVGGKMNTEAFFGQGTRLTVV.

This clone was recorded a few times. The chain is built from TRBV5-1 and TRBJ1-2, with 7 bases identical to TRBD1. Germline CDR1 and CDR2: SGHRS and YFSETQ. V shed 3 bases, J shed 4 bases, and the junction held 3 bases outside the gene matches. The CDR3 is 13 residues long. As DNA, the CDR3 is TGCGCCAGCAGCTGGGACAGTACCTATGGCTACACCTTC. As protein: CASSWDSTYGYTF. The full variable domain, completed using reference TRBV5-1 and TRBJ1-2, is KAGVTQTPRYLIKTRGQQVTLSCSPISGHRSVSWYQQTPGQGLQFLFEYFSETQRNKGNFPGRFSGRQFSNSRSEMNVSTLELGDSALYLCASSWDSTYGYTFGSGTRLTVV.

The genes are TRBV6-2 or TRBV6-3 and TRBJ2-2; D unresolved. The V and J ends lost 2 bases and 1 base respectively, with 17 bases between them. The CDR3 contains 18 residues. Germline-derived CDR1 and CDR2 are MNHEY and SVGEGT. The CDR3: CASSYTPKDGWNTGELFF. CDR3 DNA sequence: TGTGCCAGCAGTTACACCCCGAAGGACGGATGGAACACCGGGGAGCTGTTTTTT.

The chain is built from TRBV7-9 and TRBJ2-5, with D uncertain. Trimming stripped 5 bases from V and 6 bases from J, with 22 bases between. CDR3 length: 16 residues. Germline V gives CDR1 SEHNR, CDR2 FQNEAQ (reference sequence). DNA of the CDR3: TGTGCCAGCAGCCCACCCGTCACTCAGAGGTCCCAGACCCAGTACTTC. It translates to CASSPPVTQRSQTQYF. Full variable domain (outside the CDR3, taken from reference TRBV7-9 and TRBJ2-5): DTGVSQNPRHKITKRGQNVTFRCDPISEHNRLYWYRQTLGQGPEFLTYFQNEAQLEKSRLLSDRFSAERPKGSFSTLEIQRTEQGDSAMYLCASSPPVTQRSQTQYFGPGTRLLVL.

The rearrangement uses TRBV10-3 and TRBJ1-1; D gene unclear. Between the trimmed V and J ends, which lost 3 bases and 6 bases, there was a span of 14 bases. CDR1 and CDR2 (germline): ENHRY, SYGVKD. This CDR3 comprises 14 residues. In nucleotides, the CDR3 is TGTGCCATCAGTGACACCCGATGGACCCCTGAAGCTTTCTTT. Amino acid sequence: CAISDTRWTPEAFF.

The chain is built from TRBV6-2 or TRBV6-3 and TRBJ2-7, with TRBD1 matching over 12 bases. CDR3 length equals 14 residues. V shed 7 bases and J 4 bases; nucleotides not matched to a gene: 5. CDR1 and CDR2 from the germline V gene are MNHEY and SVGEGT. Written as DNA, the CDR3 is TGTGCCAGCAACCCGGGACAGGGGGCTTACGAGCAGTACTTC. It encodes CASNPGQGAYEQYF.

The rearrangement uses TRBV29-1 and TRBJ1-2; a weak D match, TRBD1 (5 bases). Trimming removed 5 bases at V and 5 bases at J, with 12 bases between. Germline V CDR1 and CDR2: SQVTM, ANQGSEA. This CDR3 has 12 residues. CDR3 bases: TGCAGCGTTCAGCAGGGATTGTATGGCTACACCTTC. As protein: CSVQQGLYGYTF.

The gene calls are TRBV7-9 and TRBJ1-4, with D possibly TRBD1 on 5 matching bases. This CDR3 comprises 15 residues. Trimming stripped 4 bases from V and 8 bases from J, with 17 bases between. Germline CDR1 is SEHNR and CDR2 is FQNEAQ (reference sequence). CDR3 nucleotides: TGTGCCAGCAGCTCCATCCGGGACCAGGCCGAAAAACTGTTTTTT. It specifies CASSSIRDQAEKLFF.